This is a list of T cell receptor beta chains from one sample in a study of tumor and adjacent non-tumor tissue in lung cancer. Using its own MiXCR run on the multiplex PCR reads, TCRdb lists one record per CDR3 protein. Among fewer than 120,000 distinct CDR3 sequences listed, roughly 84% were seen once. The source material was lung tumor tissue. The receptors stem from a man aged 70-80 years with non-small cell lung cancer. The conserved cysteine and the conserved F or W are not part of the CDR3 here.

CDR3 protein: ASSSQGDTGDLF
V gene: TRBV7-3
J gene: TRBJ2-2

CDR3 protein: AIKEMRESGEHY
V gene: TRBV10-3
J gene: TRBJ2-7

CDR3 protein: GAYFLQNYGYT
V gene: TRBV29-1
J gene: TRBJ1-2

CDR3 protein: ANGLAGGSDEQF
V gene: TRBV12-3/TRBV12-4
J gene: TRBJ2-1

CDR3 protein: SVRVPPALAYEQY
V gene: TRBV20-1
J gene: TRBJ2-7

CDR3 protein: DSTRREVCTDTQY
V gene: TRBV11-3
J gene: TRBJ2-3

CDR3 protein: ASSRRTGLASRSYEQY
V gene: TRBV6-5
J gene: TRBJ2-7

CDR3 protein: TSSLVVGDAYEQY
V gene: TRBV5-5
J gene: TRBJ2-7

CDR3 protein: ASKAGGRQGTHY
V gene: TRBV11-1
J gene: TRBJ2-5

CDR3 protein: SVGTVGEETQY
V gene: TRBV29-1
J gene: TRBJ2-5

CDR3 protein: ASHRDSYDEQF
V gene: TRBV7-9
J gene: TRBJ2-1

CDR3 protein: TTSLDQGGRYKQY
V gene: TRBV11-2
J gene: TRBJ2-7

CDR3 protein: ASSPTKGVMGYT
V gene: TRBV18
J gene: TRBJ1-2

CDR3 protein: SVLDRGRNTDTF
V gene: TRBV29-1
J gene: TRBJ1-1

CDR3 protein: TAEGLLAGGPVSTGELF
V gene: TRBV29-1
J gene: TRBJ2-2

CDR3 protein: SVEVGGVTQY
V gene: TRBV29-1
J gene: TRBJ2-5